A selection of T cell receptor beta chains follows, all from one sample in a study of blood T cell repertoires in COVID-19. Using immunoSEQ multiplex PCR, the repertoire was profiled, and TCRdb retains in-frame clones only, with some absent. The table records 15,000 to 20,000 clones, approximately 93% of them present only once. The sequenced sample consisted of peripheral blood. The receptors stem from a human donor in a cohort sampled during active COVID-19. Both conserved end residues are part of each CDR3. D genes are given only for firm matches. Expanded clones get a size class; other rows say once, few or many, or leave the size out.

V,J,D,size,CDR3,DNA
TRBV7-2,TRBJ2-5,NA,once,CASSLAGGRETQYF,TGTGCCAGCAGCTTAGCGGGGGGGCGAGAGACCCAGTACTTC
TRBV11-2,TRBJ2-5,NA,NA,CASSLDPVKTQYF,TGTGCCAGCAGCTTAGATCCGGTCAAGACCCAGTACTTC
TRBV15,TRBJ1-4,TRBD1,NA,CATSRDPGQVNEKLFF,TGTGCCACCAGCAGAGATCCGGGACAGGTTAATGAAAAACTGTTTTTT
TRBV4-3,TRBJ1-4,TRBD1,NA,CASSLTRGTGDGEKLFF,TGCGCCAGCAGCCTCACGCGCGGGACAGGGGACGGTGAAAAACTGTTTTTT
TRBV6-7,TRBJ1-4,TRBD1,NA,CASSYQTGPGEKLFF,TGTGCCAGCAGTTACCAGACAGGGCCTGGGGAAAAACTGTTTTTT
TRBV30,TRBJ1-2,NA,few,CAWHHAGFGGYTF,TGTGCCTGGCATCACGCGGGATTTGGGGGCTACACCTTC
TRBV21-1,TRBJ1-2,NA,NA,CASSKDSYGYTF,TGTGCCAGCAGCAAAGATAGCTATGGCTACACCTTC
TRBV15,TRBJ2-5,TRBD1,NA,CATSGTYTGVQETQYF,TGTGCCACCAGCGGTACCTATACAGGGGTCCAAGAGACCCAGTACTTC
TRBV29-1,TRBJ2-1,TRBD1,NA,CSVEQGARNEQFF,TGCAGCGTTGAACAGGGGGCTAGGAATGAGCAGTTCTTC
TRBV7-2,TRBJ2-5,TRBD2,NA,CASSLRGRLAGGIQETQYF,TGTGCCAGCAGCTTAAGGGGGAGGCTAGCGGGAGGGATCCAAGAGACCCAGTACTTC
TRBV27,TRBJ1-1,NA,NA,CASSWTANTEAFF,TGTGCCAGCAGTTGGACAGCTAACACTGAAGCTTTCTTT
TRBV6-5,TRBJ2-3,NA,NA,CASSPVGGTDTQYF,TGTGCCAGCAGCCCGGTAGGGGGCACAGATACGCAGTATTTT
TRBV19,TRBJ2-7,TRBD1,NA,CASSIGTGGYEQYF,TGTGCCAGTAGTATAGGGACAGGGGGCTACGAGCAGTACTTC
TRBV18,TRBJ1-1,NA,NA,CASSPQGMGTEAFF,TGTGCCAGCTCACCCCAGGGAATGGGAACTGAAGCTTTCTTT
TRBV9,TRBJ2-7,TRBD1,NA,CASSVGDRAYEQYF,TGTGCCAGCAGCGTAGGGGACAGGGCGTACGAGCAGTACTTC
TRBV11-2,TRBJ2-3,NA,NA,CASSLDLFGGPTDTQYF,TGTGCCAGCAGCTTAGATCTGTTCGGGGGGCCCACAGATACGCAGTATTTT
TRBV19,TRBJ2-3,TRBD2,NA,CASSILAGETDTQYF,TGTGCCAGTTCCATACTAGCGGGAGAAACAGATACGCAGTATTTT
TRBV7-8,TRBJ2-2,TRBD2,NA,CASSVGTSGFNGELFF,TGTGCCAGCAGCGTCGGGACTAGCGGGTTCAACGGGGAGCTGTTTTTT
TRBV7-2,TRBJ2-5,TRBD2,NA,CASSLRLAGGGQETQYF,TGTGCCAGCAGCTTGAGACTAGCGGGAGGTGGCCAAGAGACCCAGTACTTC
TRBV6-5,TRBJ1-6,NA,NA,CASSYGRFVGDSPLHF,TGTGCCAGCAGTTACGGCCGGTTCGTCGGAGATTCACCCCTCCACTTT
TRBV7-6,TRBJ2-1,TRBD1,NA,CASSLATGIGNEQFF,TGTGCCAGCAGCTTAGCGACAGGGATAGGCAATGAGCAGTTCTTC
TRBV6-2/TRBV6-3,TRBJ2-7,NA,NA,CASSYLHRTEGTYEQYF,TGTGCCAGCAGTTACTTACATAGGACAGAGGGAACCTACGAGCAGTACTTC
TRBV19,TRBJ1-2,NA,once,CASSLGNRKGYGYTF,TGTGCCAGTAGTCTCGGGAACAGAAAAGGATATGGCTACACCTTC
TRBV19,TRBJ2-1,NA,NA,CASSMGSGSYNEQFF,TGTGCCAGTAGTATGGGCTCTGGCTCCTACAATGAGCAGTTCTTC
TRBV27,TRBJ2-2,TRBD2,NA,CASSRTPIRLAGALTGELFF,TGTGCCAGCAGTCGCACCCCCATCCGACTAGCGGGGGCCCTCACCGGGGAGCTGTTTTTT
TRBV2,TRBJ2-5,TRBD2,once,CASGRDGQETQYF,TGTGCCAGCGGGAGGGATGGCCAAGAGACCCAGTACTTC
TRBV27,TRBJ2-7,NA,NA,CASSFSGPPYEQYF,TGTGCCAGCAGTTTCAGCGGGCCCCCCTACGAGCAGTACTTC
TRBV6-2/TRBV6-3,TRBJ2-1,TRBD2,NA,CASSYSTSGSNEQFF,TGTGCCAGCAGTTACTCGACTAGCGGGAGCAATGAGCAGTTCTTC
TRBV7-9,TRBJ1-1,NA,NA,CASSFTENTEAFF,TGTGCCAGCAGCTTCACAGAAAACACTGAAGCTTTCTTT
TRBV24-1,TRBJ2-7,NA,NA,CATSDSDIYEQYF,TGTGCCACCAGTGACTCCGACATATACGAGCAGTACTTC
TRBV28,TRBJ2-3,TRBD1,NA,CASRKGTATSTDTQYF,TGTGCCAGCAGGAAAGGGACAGCCACTAGCACAGATACGCAGTATTTT
TRBV3-1/TRBV3-2,TRBJ1-1,NA,NA,CASSQAGFRNEAFF,TGTGCCAGCAGCCAAGCAGGATTTCGGAATGAAGCTTTCTTT
TRBV28,TRBJ2-1,TRBD2,NA,CASSPRPSGHNEQFF,TGTGCCAGCAGTCCCCGGCCTAGCGGACACAATGAGCAGTTCTTC
TRBV2,TRBJ2-7,NA,NA,CASSEQGSSYEQYF,TGTGCCAGCAGTGAACAGGGTAGCTCCTACGAGCAGTACTTC
TRBV27,TRBJ1-5,TRBD1,NA,CATRTGGGNQPQHF,TGTGCCACCCGGACAGGAGGGGGCAATCAGCCCCAGCATTTT
TRBV7-9,TRBJ2-4,TRBD1,NA,CASSIGDSLYKNIQYF,TGTGCCAGCAGCATAGGGGACAGTTTGTACAAAAACATTCAGTACTTC
TRBV15,TRBJ2-1,NA,NA,CATSREGGSYNEQFF,TGTGCCACCAGCAGAGAGGGGGGATCCTACAATGAGCAGTTCTTC
TRBV7-9,TRBJ2-1,NA,once,CASSLAGVWNEQFF,TGTGCCAGCAGCTTAGCGGGAGTATGGAATGAGCAGTTCTTC